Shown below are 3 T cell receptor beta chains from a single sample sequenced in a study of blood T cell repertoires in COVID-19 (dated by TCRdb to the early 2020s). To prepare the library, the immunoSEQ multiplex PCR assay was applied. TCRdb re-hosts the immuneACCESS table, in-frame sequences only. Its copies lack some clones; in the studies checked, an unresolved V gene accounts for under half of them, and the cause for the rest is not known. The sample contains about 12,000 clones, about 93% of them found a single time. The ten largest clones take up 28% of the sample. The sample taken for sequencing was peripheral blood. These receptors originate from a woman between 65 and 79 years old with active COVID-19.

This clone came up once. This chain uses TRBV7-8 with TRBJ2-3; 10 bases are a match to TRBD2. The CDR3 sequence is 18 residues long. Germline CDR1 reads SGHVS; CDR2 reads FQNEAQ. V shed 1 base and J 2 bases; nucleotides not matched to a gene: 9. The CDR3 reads CASSLGAGSGRLTDTQYF. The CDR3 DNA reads TGTGCCAGCAGCTTAGGGGCGGGTAGCGGGAGGCTCACAGATACGCAGTATTTT.

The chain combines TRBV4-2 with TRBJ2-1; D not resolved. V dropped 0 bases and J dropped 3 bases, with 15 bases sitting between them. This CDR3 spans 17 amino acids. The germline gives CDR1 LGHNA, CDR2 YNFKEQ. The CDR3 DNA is TGTGCCAGCAGCCAAGATGAACTCCTAGGTCGCTACAATGAGCAGTTCTTC. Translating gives CASSQDELLGRYNEQFF.

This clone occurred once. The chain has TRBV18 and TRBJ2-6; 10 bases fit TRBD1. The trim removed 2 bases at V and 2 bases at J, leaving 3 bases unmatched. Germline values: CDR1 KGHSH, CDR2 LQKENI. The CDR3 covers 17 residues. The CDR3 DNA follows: TGTGCCAGCTCACCATTTGGACAGGGGGCTGGGGCCAACGTCCTGACTTTC. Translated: CASSPFGQGAGANVLTF.